The clone carrying this T cell receptor beta chain was seen once. The sequencing template was cDNA reverse transcribed from extracted RNA. This table comes from immunoSEQ multiplex PCR, and its TCRdb copy is limited to in-frame clones, with some not included. The sample lists 20,000 or so clones, more than 60% occurring once. Germline assignment: CDR1 MNHEY and CDR2 SVGAGI. This CDR3 is built from 16 residues. With V trimmed by 4 bases and J by 4 bases, 7 bases remained unmatched. Lesional scalp punch biopsies and peripheral blood came from alopecia areata patients. The record originates from a study of CD8+ T cells in alopecia areata.

The chain recombines TRBV6-5 with TRBJ2-3; 11 nucleotides match TRBD2. The starting material was skin, obtained at week 0. The receptor's source is a human donor with alopecia areata. CDR3 in amino acids: CASSSPTSGVADTQYF. The CDR3 coding sequence is TGTGCCAGCAGTTCACCGACTAGCGGGGTGGCAGATACGCAGTATTTT.